This section outlines one TCR beta chain sequence together with its context. Its antigen remains unidentified. The source of the sample is a study of CD8+ T cells in alopecia areata. Study as a whole: At a dose of 5 to 10 mg twice daily, oral tofacitinib was given to treated patients.

Study conclusions and caveats: The link between baseline CD8+ expansion and response remains uncertain with one nonresponder. Mice gave a clearer picture of TCR sharing than patients did, possibly for HLA-related reasons.

The CDR3 extends over 12 amino acids. V was trimmed by 10 bases and J by 2 bases, leaving 9 bases between them. Per the germline V gene, CDR1 is SGHTA and CDR2 is FQGNSA. Isolated RNA was reverse transcribed into cDNA used as the sequencing template. Data came from immunoSEQ multiplex PCR; TCRdb stores just in-frame clones and leaves some out. The data contain approximately 100,000 clones, 60% of them singletons. Treatment indicated: oral pan-JAK inhibitor, 5-10 mg twice daily. The sequence was collected from a human donor with alopecia areata. The chain links TRBV7-2 to TRBJ1-5; D is unclear. Sample: CD8+ T cells sorted from blood, taken at approximately week 61, from a patient treated with tofacitinib. This chain's CDR3 is CATRDGNQPQHF. For the CDR3, the DNA is TGTGCCACCCGGGATGGCAATCAGCCCCAGCATTTT.